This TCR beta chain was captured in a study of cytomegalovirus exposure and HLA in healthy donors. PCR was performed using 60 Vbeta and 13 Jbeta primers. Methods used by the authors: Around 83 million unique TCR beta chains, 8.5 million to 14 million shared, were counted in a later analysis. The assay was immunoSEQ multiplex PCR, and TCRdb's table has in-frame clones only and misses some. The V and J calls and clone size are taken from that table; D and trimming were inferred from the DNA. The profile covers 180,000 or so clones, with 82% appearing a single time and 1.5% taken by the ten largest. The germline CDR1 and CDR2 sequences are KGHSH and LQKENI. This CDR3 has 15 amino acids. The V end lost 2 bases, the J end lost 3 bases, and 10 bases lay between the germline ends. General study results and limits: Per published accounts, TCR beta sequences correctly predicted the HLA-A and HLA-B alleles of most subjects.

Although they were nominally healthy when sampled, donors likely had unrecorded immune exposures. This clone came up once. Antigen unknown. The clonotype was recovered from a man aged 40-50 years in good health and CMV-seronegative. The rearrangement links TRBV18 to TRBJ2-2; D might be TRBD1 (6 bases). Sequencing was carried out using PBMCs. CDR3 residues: CASSPTNRDTGELFF. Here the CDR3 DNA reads TGTGCCAGCTCACCAACGAACAGGGACACCGGGGAGCTGTTTTTT.